This T cell receptor beta chain is from a study of blood T cell repertoires in COVID-19 (dated by TCRdb to about 2020). Background on the whole study: The collaborator samples originated in the United States, Italy and Spain and spanned the acute and convalescent phases of COVID-19. The dataset comprised deeply sampled blood TCRbeta repertoires from subjects exposed to, actively infected with, or recovered from COVID-19. The repertoires were made available in a free public database intended to serve as a resource for research on the immune response to SARS-CoV-2. The samples were drawn from two sources: the first 160 participants of the ongoing ImmuneRACE study, and 1,000 to 1,500 subjects contributed by 6 global collaborators. The material from the prospective study consisted of cDNA or gDNA derived from T cells, B-cell-depleted T cells, or PBMCs. Where HLA class I and class II types were available, the types were taken from metadata supplied by the sample provider, not from assay-based typing. A de-identified subject ID, COVID-19 status, age in years and sex were almost always included in the sample metadata.

Taken from cysteine to phenylalanine, the CDR3 has 15 residues. The CDR3 DNA has 45 bases and is translated from base 1. Whole blood was collected in K2EDTA tubes by collaborating institutions according to the institutions' own protocols. Collaborator samples were shipped for TCRbeta analysis as frozen whole blood, isolated PBMCs, or DNA extracted from either sample type. A word on this clone: Its antigen is currently not known. Qualities for individual bases were not recorded, and no much larger clone is one base off.

The immunoSEQ Assay, a bias-controlled multiplex PCR, was used to amplify TCRbeta CDR3 regions from genomic DNA. In the original analysis: The number of nucleated cells in each sample was estimated from the amplification of reference gene primers within the assay. Sequence reads were collapsed and filtered to measure the absolute abundance of every unique TCRbeta CDR3 rearrangement. For each sample, productive Simpson clonality was calculated as the square root of Simpson's diversity index across productive rearrangements. Drawn from immuneACCESS, this table holds only the in-frame rearrangements with V and J called that TCRdb kept. Clones are partly lost; checked studies trace under half to an unresolved V gene and leave the rest unexplained. V and J calls plus clone size are reproduced from that table; the DNA served to infer D and trimming. In this sample the table shows about 120,000 clones, over 80% of which occur a single time. The ten largest clones represent 4% to 5.5% of the sample.

The investigation overall reported the following: The amount of clinical and demographic metadata varied by source and participant and was provided uncurated.

The sequence is built from TRBV21-1 and TRBJ2-7; the table assigns TRBD1, which was not confirmed against the DNA. TRBV21-1 is reported as a pseudogene. This TCR came from a woman aged 45-65 years with acute or convalescent COVID-19. Material: peripheral blood. The DNA sequence is as follows: TGTGCCAGCAGCAAAGTACCGGGACACCACTACGAGCAGTACTTC. This gives the protein CASSKVPGHHYEQYF.